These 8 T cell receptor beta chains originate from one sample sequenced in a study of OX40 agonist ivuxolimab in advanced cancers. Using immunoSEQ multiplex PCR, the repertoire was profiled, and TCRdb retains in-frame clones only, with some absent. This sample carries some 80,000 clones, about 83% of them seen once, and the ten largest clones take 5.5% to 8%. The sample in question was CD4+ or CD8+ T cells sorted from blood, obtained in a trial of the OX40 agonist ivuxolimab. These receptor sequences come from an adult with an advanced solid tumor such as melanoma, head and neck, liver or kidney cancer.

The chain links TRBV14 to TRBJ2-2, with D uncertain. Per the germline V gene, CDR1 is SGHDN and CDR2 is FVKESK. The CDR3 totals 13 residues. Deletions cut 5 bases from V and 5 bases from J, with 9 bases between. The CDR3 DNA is TGTGCCAGCAGCAAGACACCTACCGGGGAGCTGTTTTTT. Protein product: CASSKTPTGELFF.

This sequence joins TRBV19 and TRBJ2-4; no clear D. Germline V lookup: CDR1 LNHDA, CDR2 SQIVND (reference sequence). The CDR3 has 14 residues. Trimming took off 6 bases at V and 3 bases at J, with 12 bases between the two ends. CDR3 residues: CASSPRTVKNIQYF. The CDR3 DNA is TGTGCCAGTAGCCCCCGGACGGTCAAAAACATTCAGTACTTC.

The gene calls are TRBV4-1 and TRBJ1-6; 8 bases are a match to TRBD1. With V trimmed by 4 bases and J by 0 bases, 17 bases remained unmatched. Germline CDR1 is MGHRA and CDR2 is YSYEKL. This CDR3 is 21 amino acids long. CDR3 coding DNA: TGCGCCAGCAGCCCACCGACCCCTAGGACAGGGAGGCGCTCCTATAATTCACCCCTCCACTTT. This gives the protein CASSPPTPRTGRRSYNSPLHF.

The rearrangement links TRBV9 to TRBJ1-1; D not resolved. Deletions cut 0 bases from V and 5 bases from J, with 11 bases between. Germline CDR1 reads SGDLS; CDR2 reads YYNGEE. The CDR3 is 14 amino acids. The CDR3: CASSVAHPPTEAFF. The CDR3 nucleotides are TGTGCCAGCAGCGTAGCCCACCCCCCTACTGAAGCTTTCTTT.

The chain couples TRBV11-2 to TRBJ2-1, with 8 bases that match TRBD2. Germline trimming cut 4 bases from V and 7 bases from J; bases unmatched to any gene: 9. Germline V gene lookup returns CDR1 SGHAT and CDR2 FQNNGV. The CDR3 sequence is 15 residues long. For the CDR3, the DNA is TGTGCCAGCAGCTCAGGTAGCGGGGCCCAGAATGAGCAGTTCTTC. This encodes CASSSGSGAQNEQFF.

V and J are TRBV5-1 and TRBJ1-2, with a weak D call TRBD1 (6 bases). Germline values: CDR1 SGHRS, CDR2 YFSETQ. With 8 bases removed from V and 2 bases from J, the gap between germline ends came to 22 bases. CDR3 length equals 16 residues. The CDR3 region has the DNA TGCGCCAGTACTCGATTAGGGGGTAATGGGAACTATGGCTACACCTTC. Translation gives CASTRLGGNGNYGYTF.

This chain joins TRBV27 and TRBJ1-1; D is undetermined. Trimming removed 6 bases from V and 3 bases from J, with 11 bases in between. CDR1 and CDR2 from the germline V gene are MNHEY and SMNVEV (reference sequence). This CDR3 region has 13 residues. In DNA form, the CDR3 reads TGTGCCAGCAGGGTGACAAGGCACACTGAAGCTTTCTTT. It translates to CASRVTRHTEAFF.

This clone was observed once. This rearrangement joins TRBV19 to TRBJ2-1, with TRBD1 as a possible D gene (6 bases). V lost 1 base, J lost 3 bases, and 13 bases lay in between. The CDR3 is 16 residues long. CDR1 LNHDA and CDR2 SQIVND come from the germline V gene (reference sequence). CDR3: CASSIGGRGYYNEQFF. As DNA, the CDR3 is TGTGCCAGTAGTATAGGGGGCAGGGGATACTACAATGAGCAGTTCTTC.